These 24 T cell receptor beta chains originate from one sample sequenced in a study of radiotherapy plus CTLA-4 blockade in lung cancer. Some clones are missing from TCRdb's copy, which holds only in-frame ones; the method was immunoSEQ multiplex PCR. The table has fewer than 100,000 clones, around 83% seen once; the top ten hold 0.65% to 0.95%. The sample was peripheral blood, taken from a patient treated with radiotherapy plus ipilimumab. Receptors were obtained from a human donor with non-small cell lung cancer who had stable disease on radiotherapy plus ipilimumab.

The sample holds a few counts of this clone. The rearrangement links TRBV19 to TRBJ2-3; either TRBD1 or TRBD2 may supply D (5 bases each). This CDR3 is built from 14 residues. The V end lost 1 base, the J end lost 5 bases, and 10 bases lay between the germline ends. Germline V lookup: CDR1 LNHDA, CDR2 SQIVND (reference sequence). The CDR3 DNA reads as TGTGCCAGTAGTATAGCTGGGGCGGGAGATACGCAGTATTTT. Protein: CASSIAGAGDTQYF.

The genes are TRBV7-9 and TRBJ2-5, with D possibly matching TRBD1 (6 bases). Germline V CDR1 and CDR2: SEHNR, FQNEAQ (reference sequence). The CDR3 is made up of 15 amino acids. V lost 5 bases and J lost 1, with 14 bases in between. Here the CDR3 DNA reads TGTGCCAGCAGCCCCCAGGGGACGCTCCAAGAGACCCAGTACTTC. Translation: CASSPQGTLQETQYF.

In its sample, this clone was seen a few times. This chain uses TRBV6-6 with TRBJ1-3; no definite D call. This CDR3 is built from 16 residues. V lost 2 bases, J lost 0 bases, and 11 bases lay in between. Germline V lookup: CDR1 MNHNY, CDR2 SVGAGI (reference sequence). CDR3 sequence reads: CASSYNSPSSGNTIYF. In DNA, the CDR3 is TGTGCCAGCAGTTACAATTCCCCCAGCTCTGGAAACACCATATATTTT.

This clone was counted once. This CDR3 is CASSSGLTNYGYTF. CDR3 bases: TGCGCCAGCAGCTCGGGACTGACTAACTATGGCTACACCTTC. The gene calls are TRBV5-1 and TRBJ1-2, with D possibly being TRBD1 (5 bases). Germline V gene sequence: CDR1 SGHRS, CDR2 YFSETQ. The CDR3 is 14 amino acids. Deletions cut 3 bases from V and 0 bases from J, with 9 bases between.

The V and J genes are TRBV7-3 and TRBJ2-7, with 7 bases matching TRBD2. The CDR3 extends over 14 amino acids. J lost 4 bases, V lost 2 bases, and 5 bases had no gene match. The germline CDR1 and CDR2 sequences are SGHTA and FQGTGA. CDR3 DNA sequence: TGTGCCAGCAGCTTATCCAGCGGGGAGTACGAGCAGTACTTC. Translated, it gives CASSLSSGEYEQYF.

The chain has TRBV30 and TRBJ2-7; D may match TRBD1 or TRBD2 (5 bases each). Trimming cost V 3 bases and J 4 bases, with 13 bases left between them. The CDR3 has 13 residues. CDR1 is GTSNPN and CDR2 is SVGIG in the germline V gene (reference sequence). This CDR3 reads CAWSQGVKYEQYF. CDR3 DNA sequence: TGTGCCTGGAGCCAGGGAGTAAAGTACGAGCAGTACTTC.

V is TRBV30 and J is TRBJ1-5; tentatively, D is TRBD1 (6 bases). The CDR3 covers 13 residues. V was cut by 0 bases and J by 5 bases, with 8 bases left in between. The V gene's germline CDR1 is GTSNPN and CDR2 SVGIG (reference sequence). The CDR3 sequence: CAWSVEGDQPQHF. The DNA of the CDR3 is TGTGCCTGGAGTGTTGAGGGGGATCAGCCCCAGCATTTT.

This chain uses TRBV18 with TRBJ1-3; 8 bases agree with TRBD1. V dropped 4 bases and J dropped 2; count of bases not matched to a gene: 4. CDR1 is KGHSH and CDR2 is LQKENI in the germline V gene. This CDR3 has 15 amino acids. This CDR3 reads CASSRDRGPGNTIYF. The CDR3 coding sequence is TGTGCCAGCTCACGCGACAGGGGCCCTGGAAACACCATATATTTT. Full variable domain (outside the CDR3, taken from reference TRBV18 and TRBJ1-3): NAGVMQNPRHLVRRRGQEARLRCSPMKGHSHVYWYRQLPEEGLKFMVYLQKENIIDESGMPKERFSAEFPKEGPSILRIQQVVRGDSAAYFCASSRDRGPGNTIYFGEGSWLTVV.

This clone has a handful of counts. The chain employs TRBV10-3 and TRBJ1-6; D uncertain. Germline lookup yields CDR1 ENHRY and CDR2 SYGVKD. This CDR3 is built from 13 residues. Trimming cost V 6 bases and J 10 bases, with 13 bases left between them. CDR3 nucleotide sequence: TGTGCCATCAGCTTATATGAGTACTCACCCCTCCACTTT. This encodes CAISLYEYSPLHF.

The CDR3 sequence is CSVEPRRGAVYNEQFF. The CDR3 DNA follows: TGCAGCGTTGAACCCCGCCGGGGGGCCGTCTACAATGAGCAGTTCTTC. The J gene is TRBJ2-1, the V gene TRBV29-1, with a tentative D call TRBD2 (7 bases). V gave up 2 bases and J gave up 3 bases, with 17 bases separating them. The CDR3 runs 16 residues. From germline, CDR1 is SQVTM and CDR2 ANQGSEA.

CDR3 region: CASTEDRGQNSPLHF. CDR3 coding DNA: TGTGCCAGCACTGAGGACAGGGGGCAGAATTCACCCCTCCACTTT. The gene calls are TRBV6-5 and TRBJ1-6, with 11 bases identical to TRBD1. This CDR3 comprises 15 residues. Germline loops: CDR1 MNHEY, CDR2 SVGAGI. The V and J ends lost 7 bases and 7 bases, in that order; junction bases with no gene match: 6.

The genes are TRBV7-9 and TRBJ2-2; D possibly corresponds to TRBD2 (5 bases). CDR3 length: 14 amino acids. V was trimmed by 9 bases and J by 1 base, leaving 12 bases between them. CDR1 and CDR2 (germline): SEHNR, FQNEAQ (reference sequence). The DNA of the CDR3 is TGTGCCAGTGGACGGGGAGAGAACACCGGGGAGCTGTTTTTT. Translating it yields CASGRGENTGELFF.

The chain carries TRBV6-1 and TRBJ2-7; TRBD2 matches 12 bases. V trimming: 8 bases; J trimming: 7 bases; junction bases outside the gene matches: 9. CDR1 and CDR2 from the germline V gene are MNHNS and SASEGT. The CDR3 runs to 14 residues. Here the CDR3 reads CASARTSGIWEQYF. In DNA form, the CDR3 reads TGTGCCAGCGCTAGGACTAGCGGGATATGGGAGCAGTACTTC.

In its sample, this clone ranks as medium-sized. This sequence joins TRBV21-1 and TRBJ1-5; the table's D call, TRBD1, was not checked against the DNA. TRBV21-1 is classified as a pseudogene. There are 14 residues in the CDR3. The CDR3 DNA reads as TGTGCCAGCAGCACCCCCTTTGGGGCTCAGCCCCAGCATTTT. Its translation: CASSTPFGAQPQHF.

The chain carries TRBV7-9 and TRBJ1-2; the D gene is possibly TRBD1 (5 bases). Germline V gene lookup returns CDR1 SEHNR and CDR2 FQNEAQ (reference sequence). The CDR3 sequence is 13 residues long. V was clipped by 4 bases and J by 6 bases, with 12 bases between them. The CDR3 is CASSSQVGHGYTF. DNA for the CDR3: TGTGCCAGCAGCTCCCAGGTGGGACATGGCTACACCTTC. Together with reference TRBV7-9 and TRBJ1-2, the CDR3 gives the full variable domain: DTGVSQNPRHKITKRGQNVTFRCDPISEHNRLYWYRQTLGQGPEFLTYFQNEAQLEKSRLLSDRFSAERPKGSFSTLEIQRTEQGDSAMYLCASSSQVGHGYTFGSGTRLTVV.

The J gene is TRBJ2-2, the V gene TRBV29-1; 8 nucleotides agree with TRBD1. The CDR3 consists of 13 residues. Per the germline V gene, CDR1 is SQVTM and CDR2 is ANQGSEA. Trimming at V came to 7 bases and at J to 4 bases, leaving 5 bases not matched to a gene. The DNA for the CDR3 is TGCAGCGCTAGGACAGGGTCCACCGGGGAGCTGTTTTTT. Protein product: CSARTGSTGELFF.

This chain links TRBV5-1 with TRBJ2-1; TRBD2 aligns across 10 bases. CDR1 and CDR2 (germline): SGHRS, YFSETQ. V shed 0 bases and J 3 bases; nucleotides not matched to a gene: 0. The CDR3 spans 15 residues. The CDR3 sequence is CASSLVAGGYNEQFF. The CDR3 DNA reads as TGCGCCAGCAGCTTGGTAGCGGGAGGCTACAATGAGCAGTTCTTC.

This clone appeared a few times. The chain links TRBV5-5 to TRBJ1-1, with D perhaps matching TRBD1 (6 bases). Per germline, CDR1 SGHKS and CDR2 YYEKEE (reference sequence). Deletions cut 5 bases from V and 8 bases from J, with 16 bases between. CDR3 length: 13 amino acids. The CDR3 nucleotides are TGTGCCAGCAGGCCTCGGACAGAACACGAAGCTTTCTTT. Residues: CASRPRTEHEAFF.

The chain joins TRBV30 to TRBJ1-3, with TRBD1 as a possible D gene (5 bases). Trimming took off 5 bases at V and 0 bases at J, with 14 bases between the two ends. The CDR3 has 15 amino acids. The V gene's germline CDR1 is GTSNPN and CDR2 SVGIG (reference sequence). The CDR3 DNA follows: TGTGCCTGGGGGGGTGACAGTTACTCTGGAAACACCATATATTTT. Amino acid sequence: CAWGGDSYSGNTIYF.

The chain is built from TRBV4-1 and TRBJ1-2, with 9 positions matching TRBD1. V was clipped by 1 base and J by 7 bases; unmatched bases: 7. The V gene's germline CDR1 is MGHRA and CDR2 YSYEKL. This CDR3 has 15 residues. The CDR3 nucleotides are TGCGCCAGCAGCCAAGGGGACAGGGTTACTGGTGGCTACACCTTC. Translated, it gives CASSQGDRVTGGYTF.

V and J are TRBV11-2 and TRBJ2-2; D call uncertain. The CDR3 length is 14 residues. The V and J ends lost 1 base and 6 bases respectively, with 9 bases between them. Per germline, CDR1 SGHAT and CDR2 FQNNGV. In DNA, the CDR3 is TGTGCCAGCAGCTTAGGGCGAGGTGCCGGGGAGCTGTTTTTT. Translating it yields CASSLGRGAGELFF.

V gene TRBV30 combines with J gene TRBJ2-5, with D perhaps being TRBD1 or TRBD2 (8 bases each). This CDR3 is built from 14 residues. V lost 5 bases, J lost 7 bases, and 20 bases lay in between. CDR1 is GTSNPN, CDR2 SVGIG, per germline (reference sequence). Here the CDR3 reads CAWAREGQGATQYF. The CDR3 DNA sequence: TGTGCCTGGGCCCGGGAGGGCCAGGGGGCGACCCAGTACTTC.

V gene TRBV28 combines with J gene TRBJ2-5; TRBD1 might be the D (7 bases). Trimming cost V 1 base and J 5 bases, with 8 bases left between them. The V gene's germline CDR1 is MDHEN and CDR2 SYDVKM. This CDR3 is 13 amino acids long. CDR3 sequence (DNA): TGTGCCAGCAGTTTATCAGGGGGGGAGACCCAGTACTTC. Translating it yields CASSLSGGETQYF.

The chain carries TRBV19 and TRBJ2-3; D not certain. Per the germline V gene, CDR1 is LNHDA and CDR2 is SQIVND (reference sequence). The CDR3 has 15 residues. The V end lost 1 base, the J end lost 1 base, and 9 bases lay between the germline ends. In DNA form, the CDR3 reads TGTGCCAGTAGTATAGGTGGTACGGGCACAGATACGCAGTATTTT. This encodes CASSIGGTGTDTQYF. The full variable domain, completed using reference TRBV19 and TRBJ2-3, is DGGITQSPKYLFRKEGQNVTLSCEQNLNHDAMYWYRQDPGQGLRLIYYSQIVNDFQKGDIAEGYSVSREKKESFPLTVTSAQKNPTAFYLCASSIGGTGTDTQYFGPGTRLTVL.